This TCR beta chain was obtained from a study of shared clonotypes between healthy human individuals. Whole-study findings and limits: What naive subsets generally showed was a larger estimated richness than memory subsets showed.

A remark on this clone: Its antigen is still unknown.

Generated by immunoSEQ multiplex PCR, the TCRdb table keeps only in-frame clones and is missing some. Of millions of clones listed, approximately 95% are singletons. Sequencing was performed on naive CD4+ T cells from PBMCs. As for subset: CD45RA+ positively selected. The TCR comes from a young man in good health. Some clones in this sample may be carry-over from other donors' samples.

CDR3 residues: CASSEREFYGYTF. The CDR3, as DNA: TGTGCCAGCAGTGAAAGGGAGTTCTATGGCTACACCTTC. The chain recombines TRBV6-1 with TRBJ1-2; D not resolved. The CDR3 totals 13 residues. V lost 2 bases, J lost 4 bases, and 8 bases lay in between. Germline V lookup: CDR1 MNHNS, CDR2 SASEGT.